This TCR beta chain originates from a study of cytomegalovirus exposure and HLA in healthy donors. Study-level points and caveats: Immune exposure information available was restricted to CMV serostatus.

Both 60 Vbeta primers and 13 Jbeta primers went into the PCR. The repertoire was sequenced with immunoSEQ multiplex PCR; TCRdb's copy has only in-frame clones and lacks some. Its table records about 100,000 clones. Concerning this clone: Its target is unknown.

The germline CDR1 and CDR2 sequences are SGHRS and YFSETQ. The CDR3 contains 14 residues. J lost 4 bases, V lost 2 bases, and 4 bases had no gene match. The sequence was collected from a girl aged 5 to 17 in good health and CMV-seropositive. Specimen: PBMCs. V and J are TRBV5-1 and TRBJ2-5, with TRBD1 matching 8 bases. CDR3 loop: CASSLGQGGETQYF. DNA for the CDR3: TGCGCCAGCAGCTTAGGACAGGGTGGAGAGACCCAGTACTTC.